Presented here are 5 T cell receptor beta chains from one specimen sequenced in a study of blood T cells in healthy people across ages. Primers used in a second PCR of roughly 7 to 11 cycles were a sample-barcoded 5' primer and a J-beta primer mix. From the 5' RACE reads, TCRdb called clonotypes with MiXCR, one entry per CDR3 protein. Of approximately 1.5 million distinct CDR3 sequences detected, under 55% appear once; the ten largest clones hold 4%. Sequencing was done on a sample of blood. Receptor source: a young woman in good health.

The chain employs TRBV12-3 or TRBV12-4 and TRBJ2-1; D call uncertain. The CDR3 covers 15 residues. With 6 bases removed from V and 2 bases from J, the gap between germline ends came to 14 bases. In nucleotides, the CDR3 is TGTGCCAGCAGCAAGACCACTGGACCCTACAATGAGCAGTTCTTC. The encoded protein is CASSKTTGPYNEQFF.

The CDR3 DNA is TGTGCCAGCGACAGGGGGGGACAGCCCCAGCATTTT. It encodes CASDRGGQPQHF. The chain recombines TRBV28 with TRBJ1-5; 9 bases are shared with TRBD1. The CDR3 covers 12 residues. V shed 8 bases, J shed 7 bases, and the junction held 3 bases outside the gene matches. Germline V gene lookup returns CDR1 MDHEN and CDR2 SYDVKM.

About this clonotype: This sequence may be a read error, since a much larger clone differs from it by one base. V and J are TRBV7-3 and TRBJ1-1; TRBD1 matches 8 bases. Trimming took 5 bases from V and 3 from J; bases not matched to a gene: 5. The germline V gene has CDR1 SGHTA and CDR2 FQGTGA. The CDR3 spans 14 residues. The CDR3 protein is CASSRNRGDTEAFF. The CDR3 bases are TGTGCCAGCAGCCGCAACAGGGGGGACACTGAAGCTTTCTTT.

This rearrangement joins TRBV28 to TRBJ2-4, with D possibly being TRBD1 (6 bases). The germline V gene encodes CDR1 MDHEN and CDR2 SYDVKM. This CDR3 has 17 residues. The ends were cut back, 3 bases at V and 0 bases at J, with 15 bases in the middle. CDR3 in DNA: TGTGCCAGCAGTTTGGGGTTGGGGGCATCAGCCAAAAACATTCAGTACTTC. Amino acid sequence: CASSLGLGASAKNIQYF. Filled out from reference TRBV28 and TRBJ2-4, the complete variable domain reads DVKVTQSSRYLVKRTGEKVFLECVQDMDHENMFWYRQDPGLGLRLIYFSYDVKMKEKGDIPEGYSVSREKKERFSLILESASTNQTSMYLCASSLGLGASAKNIQYFGAGTRLSVL.

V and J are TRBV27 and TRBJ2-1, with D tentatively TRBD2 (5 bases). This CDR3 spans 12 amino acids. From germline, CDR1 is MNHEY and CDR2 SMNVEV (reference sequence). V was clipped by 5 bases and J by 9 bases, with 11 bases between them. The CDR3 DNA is TGTGCCAGCAGTACTAGTAGTAGTGAGCAGTTCTTC. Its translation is CASSTSSSEQFF.